The present T cell receptor beta chain was sequenced within a study of shared clonotypes between healthy human individuals. Sequenced by immunoSEQ multiplex PCR; TCRdb stores in-frame clones only, minus some. This sample has roughly 1,500,000 clones, with 98% found just once. In regard to this clone: The antigen remains undetermined.

Study results and limitations: What limited the represented genetic and exposure-history diversity was the small number of donors. Clonotype sharing across donors was expected to vary with sequencing depth. Clonotypes which were not shared had lower generation probabilities than clonotypes that all four donors shared.

Caucasian adults living in Nashville, Tennessee, provided all samples. CDR1 MNHNY and CDR2 SVGAGI come from the germline V gene (reference sequence). Trimming removed 5 bases from V and 4 bases from J; junction bases left unmatched: 9. The CDR3 spans 15 residues. The sequence was collected from a man aged 30 to 45 in good health. Sequencing was carried out using naive CD4+ T cells sorted from blood. As to subset: CD45RA+ positively selected. The chain joins TRBV6-6 to TRBJ2-7; 9 positions match TRBD1. CDR3 protein: CASSTRQGDRYEQYF. CDR3 bases: TGTGCCAGCAGTACCCGACAGGGGGACCGGTACGAGCAGTACTTC.